The clone carrying this T cell receptor (beta chain) occurred a few times. Its antigen is as yet unknown. Amplified TCR beta CDR3 regions came from RNA transcripts. The study used the HTBI primer set for a first-round RT-PCR of the TCR CDR3. TCRdb fed the multiplex PCR reads into MiXCR, producing one record per CDR3 protein. The sample holds about 640,000 distinct CDR3 sequences, about 20% seen once. This sample is drawn from a study of T cells in Graves' hyperthyroidism and ophthalmopathy. J lost 0 bases, V lost 4 bases, and 4 bases had no gene match. The CDR3 loop spans 17 amino acids. Germline V gives CDR1 LGHNA, CDR2 YNFKEQ. Overall study results and limits: Ophthalmopathy, as predicted by the model, came a median 6.5 months after the prediction. Most thyroid clonotypes expanded above 0.001 appeared in blood too.

Lactation, pregnancy, other autoimmune disease or uncontrolled infection excluded patients. Sequencing used blood. The sequence was obtained from a young man with Graves' ophthalmopathy. The chain has TRBV4-2 and TRBJ2-1, with 12 bases that match TRBD2. CDR3 DNA sequence: TGTGCCAGCAGCCCCTTGACTAGCGGGAGCTCCTACAATGAGCAGTTCTTC. Translation gives CASSPLTSGSSYNEQFF.